Presented here are 24 T cell receptor beta chains from one specimen sequenced in a study of shared clonotypes between healthy human individuals. Sequencing was performed with immunoSEQ multiplex PCR; in TCRdb, only in-frame clones are kept and a portion is missing. The sample holds about 2,100,000 clones; about 92% are singletons and the top ten take 1.5% to 2%. Naive CD8 cells were CD45RO-negative, positively selected for CCR7, excluding terminally differentiated effector memory CD45RA+ cells. Source material: naive CD8+ T cells from PBMCs. The receptor set was obtained from a man younger than 30 in good health. Some clones in this sample may be carry-over from other donors' samples.

A word on this clone: This specimen includes other DNA sequences encoding the same CDR3. V is TRBV19 and J is TRBJ2-1; D call uncertain. Trimming left V 4 bases short and J 0 bases short, with 4 bases between. The CDR3 loop spans 13 amino acids. Germline V gives CDR1 LNHDA, CDR2 SQIVND (reference sequence). The CDR3 DNA reads as TGTGCCAGTAGTACAAGCTCCTACAATGAGCAGTTCTTC. This encodes CASSTSSYNEQFF.

The genes are TRBV7-6 and TRBJ2-3, with D possibly being TRBD2 (5 bases). The CDR3 loop spans 15 amino acids. Trimming removed 5 bases from V and 2 bases from J, with 14 bases in between. The V gene's germline CDR1 is SGHVS and CDR2 FNYEAQ. This CDR3 is CASSAGPFATDTQYF. CDR3 nucleotide sequence: TGTGCCAGCAGCGCGGGCCCCTTCGCCACAGATACGCAGTATTTT.

The chain recombines TRBV7-9 with TRBJ2-1; D possibly corresponds to TRBD2 (6 bases). Trimming stripped 6 bases from V and 10 bases from J, with 13 bases between. Germline V CDR1 and CDR2: SEHNR, FQNEAQ (reference sequence). The CDR3 spans 12 residues. The CDR3 loop reads CASSSPREEQFF. CDR3 DNA sequence: TGTGCCAGCAGTAGCCCACGGGAGGAGCAGTTCTTC.

This chain links TRBV5-1 with TRBJ1-2; tentatively, D is TRBD1 (6 bases). The V and J ends lost 0 bases and 6 bases respectively, with 12 bases between them. Germline V lookup: CDR1 SGHRS, CDR2 YFSETQ. This CDR3 contains 14 residues. DNA for the CDR3: TGCGCCAGCAGCTTGGAGGGGGAAATTGATGGCTACACCTTC. Protein: CASSLEGEIDGYTF.

This clone occurred once. This chain links TRBV10-3 with TRBJ2-7; 10 bases are a match to TRBD1. Germline-derived CDR1 and CDR2 are ENHRY and SYGVKD. J was trimmed by 4 bases and V by 4 bases; bases with no gene match: 10. This CDR3 contains 16 residues. The CDR3 coding sequence is TGTGCCATCAGTGTCTCCGGACAGGGGGGAATATACGAGCAGTACTTC. Its translation: CAISVSGQGGIYEQYF.

This sequence joins TRBV11-2 and TRBJ1-5; TRBD1 is a possible D gene (5 bases). This CDR3 spans 14 amino acids. Germline V gives CDR1 SGHAT, CDR2 FQNNGV. Trimming removed 1 base at V and 7 bases at J, with 11 bases between. In nucleotides, the CDR3 is TGTGCCAGCAGCTTAGGTGGGTGGGGCCAGCCCCAGCATTTT. Translating gives CASSLGGWGQPQHF.

The V call is TRBV5-8, the J call TRBJ2-5; TRBD1 or TRBD2 may be the D gene (5 bases each). Trimming cost V 7 bases and J 5 bases, with 18 bases left between them. The germline V gene encodes CDR1 SGHTS and CDR2 YDEGEE. This CDR3 has 14 residues. CDR3 in amino acids: CASGWLGRGETQYF. The CDR3 DNA reads TGTGCCAGCGGATGGCTGGGACGAGGGGAGACCCAGTACTTC.

The chain joins TRBV5-6 to TRBJ2-7; a weak D match, TRBD1 (6 bases). Per the germline V gene, CDR1 is SGHDT and CDR2 is YYEEEE. V lost 2 bases to trimming and J lost 1 base, with 16 bases between them. The CDR3 contains 16 residues. In nucleotides, the CDR3 is TGTGCCAGCAGCTTTTTTATGTGGACAGAGTCCTACGAGCAGTACTTC. Amino acids: CASSFFMWTESYEQYF.

The chain recombines TRBV9 with TRBJ1-1; TRBD1 might be the D (5 bases). This CDR3 is built from 14 residues. The ends were cut back, 4 bases at V and 4 bases at J, with 14 bases in the middle. Germline V CDR1 and CDR2: SGDLS, YYNGEE. Here the CDR3 DNA reads TGTGCCAGCAGCACGGGACCGGTCGGCACTGAAGCTTTCTTT. This sequence encodes CASSTGPVGTEAFF.

V is TRBV10-3 and J is TRBJ1-1, with D hard to call. V was shortened by 2 bases and J by 5 bases, with 6 bases between the two germline ends. The CDR3 loop spans 12 amino acids. From germline, CDR1 is ENHRY and CDR2 SYGVKD. The CDR3 coding sequence is TGTGCCATCAGTGAGACCGATACTGAAGCTTTCTTT. Encoded protein: CAISETDTEAFF.

The chain joins TRBV27 to TRBJ1-5, with D maybe TRBD1 (5 bases). Germline CDR1 and CDR2: MNHEY and SMNVEV (reference sequence). The CDR3 contains 14 residues. V lost 6 bases and J lost 4, with 13 bases in between. CDR3 bases: TGTGCCAGCAGCCGGGGGTTCGGAAATCAGCCCCAGCATTTT. Protein product: CASSRGFGNQPQHF.

The gene calls are TRBV12-5 and TRBJ2-2; D is unresolved. From germline, CDR1 is LGHNT and CDR2 FRNRAP. The CDR3 runs to 12 residues. Between the trimmed V and J ends, which lost 6 bases and 4 bases, there was a span of 6 bases. The CDR3 coding sequence is TGTGCTAGTGGGGGTCCCACCGGGGAGCTGTTTTTT. Protein: CASGGPTGELFF.

The chain uses TRBV28 and TRBJ1-1; 12 nucleotides match TRBD1. J gave up 5 bases and V 6 bases, and 4 bases lay outside the gene matches. Germline V gives CDR1 MDHEN, CDR2 SYDVKM. The CDR3 is made up of 14 amino acids. CDR3 nucleotide sequence: TGTGCCAGCAGGGGACAGGGGGCGTATACTGAAGCTTTCTTT. Its protein product is CASRGQGAYTEAFF.

A single count supports this clone. The identical CDR3 is also encoded by other nucleotide sequences in the sample. The chain is built from TRBV6-5 and TRBJ2-1; TRBD1 matches 7 bases. The CDR3 sequence is 14 residues long. Germline V gene data show CDR1 as MNHEY and CDR2 as SVGAGI. The V segment lost 0 bases and the J segment 6 bases; nucleotides outside the gene matches: 2. This CDR3 reads CASSYSPGGNEQFF. Written as DNA, the CDR3 is TGTGCCAGCAGTTACTCGCCAGGGGGCAATGAGCAGTTCTTC.

V and J are TRBV5-6 and TRBJ1-4; perhaps TRBD1 as D (5 bases). Germline V CDR1 and CDR2: SGHDT, YYEEEE. The CDR3 length is 12 residues. The V end was cut by 4 bases, the J end by 11 bases, with 12 bases between. CDR3 in DNA: TGTGCCAGCAGCGGGGGGAGAGGGAAACTGTTTTTT. Its translation: CASSGGRGKLFF.

The chain recombines TRBV9 with TRBJ2-7, with D perhaps TRBD1 (5 bases). V gave up 3 bases and J gave up 4 bases, with 11 bases separating them. CDR1 and CDR2 (germline): SGDLS, YYNGEE. The CDR3 is 13 residues long. CDR3 region: CASSGRAGYEQYF. The CDR3 DNA reads TGTGCCAGCAGCGGCAGGGCTGGGTACGAGCAGTACTTC.

This clone was seen once. This chain joins TRBV6-5 and TRBJ2-1; no firm D call. Per the germline V gene, CDR1 is MNHEY and CDR2 is SVGAGI. V was trimmed by 6 bases and J by 7 bases, leaving 7 bases between them. The CDR3 spans 11 residues. CDR3 residues: CASRQSNEQFF. For the CDR3, the DNA is TGTGCCAGCAGGCAGAGTAATGAGCAGTTCTTC.

The chain recombines TRBV5-8 with TRBJ1-2; D is undetermined. The CDR3 contains 9 residues. From germline, CDR1 is SGHTS and CDR2 YDEGEE. V shed 2 bases and J shed 8 bases, with 1 base lying between them. The CDR3 is CASSFGYTF. The CDR3 nucleotides read TGTGCCAGCAGCTTCGGCTACACCTTC. Together with reference TRBV5-8 and TRBJ1-2, the CDR3 gives the full variable domain: EAGVTQSPTHLIKTRGQQATLRCSPISGHTSVYWYQQALGLGLQFLLWYDEGEERNRGNFPPRFSGRQFPNYSSELNVNALELEDSALYLCASSFGYTFGSGTRLTVV.

Note on this clone: The identical CDR3 is also encoded by other nucleotide sequences in the sample. This rearrangement joins TRBV11-2 to TRBJ1-1; the match to TRBD1 covers 7 bases. Germline V lookup: CDR1 SGHAT, CDR2 FQNNGV. The trim removed 5 bases at V and 2 bases at J, leaving 5 bases unmatched. The CDR3 loop spans 14 amino acids. CDR3 loop: CASSPRTGNTEAFF. Written as DNA, the CDR3 is TGTGCCAGCAGCCCCCGGACAGGCAACACTGAAGCTTTCTTT. Complete variable domain (other parts from reference TRBV11-2 and TRBJ1-1): EAGVAQSPRYKIIEKRQSVAFWCNPISGHATLYWYQQILGQGPKLLIQFQNNGVVDDSQLPKDRFSAERLKGVDSTLKIQPAKLEDSAVYLCASSPRTGNTEAFFGQGTRLTVV.

The rearrangement uses TRBV14 and TRBJ2-1; D remains unclear. V lost 4 bases to trimming and J lost 6 bases, with 16 bases between them. CDR1 and CDR2 from the germline V gene are SGHDN and FVKESK. This CDR3 is 15 amino acids long. The CDR3 loop reads CASSLSEAPPNEQFF. CDR3 coding DNA: TGTGCCAGCAGCCTCTCTGAGGCTCCTCCCAATGAGCAGTTCTTC.

The J gene is TRBJ2-6, the V gene TRBV4-3; 7 nucleotides agree with TRBD1. Germline V gives CDR1 LGHNA, CDR2 YSLEER. The ends lost 5 bases at V and 2 bases at J; junction bases unmatched: 3. The CDR3 extends over 15 amino acids. The CDR3 loop is CASSTGTAGANVLTF. The DNA of the CDR3 is TGCGCCAGCAGCACTGGGACAGCTGGGGCCAACGTCCTGACTTTC.

The chain uses TRBV13 and TRBJ2-1, with 12 bases aligning to TRBD2. The CDR3 contains 18 residues. V shed 0 bases and J 0 bases; nucleotides not matched to a gene: 3. Germline V gene lookup returns CDR1 PRHDT and CDR2 FYEKMQ (reference sequence). Written as DNA, the CDR3 is TGTGCCAGCAGCTTAGGACTAGCGGGAGGTATCTCCTACAATGAGCAGTTCTTC. It specifies CASSLGLAGGISYNEQFF. Using reference TRBV13 and TRBJ2-1 for the parts outside the CDR3, the full variable domain is AAGVIQSPRHLIKEKRETATLKCYPIPRHDTVYWYQQGPGQDPQFLISFYEKMQSDKGSIPDRFSAQQFSDYHSELNMSSLELGDSALYFCASSLGLAGGISYNEQFFGPGTRLTVL.

The chain links TRBV29-1 to TRBJ2-5; TRBD2 is a possible D gene (6 bases). The CDR3 runs to 13 residues. V lost 7 bases to trimming and J lost 3 bases, with 15 bases between them. Germline CDR1 reads SQVTM; CDR2 reads ANQGSEA. The CDR3 is CSADGGKKETQYF. The CDR3 region has the DNA TGCAGCGCCGACGGCGGGAAGAAAGAGACCCAGTACTTC.

CDR3 residues: CASSPLPDISNQPQHF. As DNA, the CDR3 is TGTGCCAGCAGTCCCTTACCGGACATTAGCAATCAGCCCCAGCATTTT. The V call is TRBV27, the J call TRBJ1-5; D is perhaps TRBD1 (5 bases). The CDR3 has 16 residues. CDR1 is MNHEY, CDR2 SMNVEV, per germline (reference sequence). Between the trimmed V and J ends, which lost 5 bases and 0 bases, there was a span of 14 bases.